A selection of T cell receptor beta chains follows, all from one sample in a study of T cell repertoires in cytomegalovirus infection. No antigen is known for these receptors. TCRdb recomputed calls from the reads with MiXCR, one row per CDR3 protein. The sample yields 200,000 or so distinct CDR3 sequences, 35% to 40% seen once. Sample: CD8+ T cells from cultured PBMCs, taken from culture after CMV antigen stimulation. These TCRs come from a human donor in good health (CMV status not recorded). Some clones in this sample may be carry-over from other donors' samples. CDR3s include the opening cysteine and the closing phenylalanine or tryptophan. D genes are given only for firm matches. A clone size is listed for some rows: how often the clone was seen (once, few, many), or a class if it is expanded.

d_call	cdr3_length	v_call	j_call	clone_size	cdr3_aa	cdr3_nt
.	14	TRBV5-5	TRBJ1-5	.	CASSFRDGNQPQHF	TGTGCCAGCAGCTTCAGGGACGGAAATCAGCCCCAGCATTTT
.	15	TRBV29-1	TRBJ2-1	.	CSVPTGTVLYNEQFF	TGCAGCGTTCCCACCGGGACGGTCCTCTACAATGAGCAGTTCTTC
TRBD1	18	TRBV4-1	TRBJ1-5	few	CASSQGSRGKYSNQPQHF	TGCGCCAGCAGCCAAGGTAGCAGGGGGAAATATAGCAATCAGCCCCAGCATTTT
TRBD1	16	TRBV5-5	TRBJ1-5	.	CASSPGQVNSNQPQHF	TGTGCCAGCAGCCCCGGACAGGTAAATAGCAATCAGCCCCAGCATTTT
TRBD1	17	TRBV4-2	TRBJ2-5	few	CASSQVYLGQGQETQYF	TGTGCCAGCAGCCAAGTTTATTTGGGACAGGGACAAGAGACCCAGTACTTC
.	15	TRBV5-5	TRBJ2-7	.	CASSLSGGPSYEQYF	TGTGCCAGCAGCTTGTCGGGCGGCCCTTCCTACGAGCAGTACTTC
TRBD1	15	TRBV7-8	TRBJ2-3	many	CASSQQGIYGDTQYF	TGTGCCAGCAGCCAACAGGGGATCTACGGAGATACGCAGTATTTT
TRBD2	20	TRBV7-3	TRBJ2-1	.	CASSLTLMRLAGGPYNEQFF	TGTGCCAGCAGCTTAACGTTAATGAGACTAGCGGGAGGGCCGTACAATGAGCAGTTCTTC
TRBD2	17	TRBV28	TRBJ2-1	.	CASSPSGLAGTYNEQFF	TGTGCCAGCAGTCCCTCGGGACTAGCGGGAACCTACAATGAGCAGTTCTTC
TRBD1	16	TRBV20-1	TRBJ2-7	few	CSAAGTGVPIWHEQYF	TGCAGTGCCGCCGGGACAGGGGTCCCAATCTGGCACGAGCAGTACTTC
.	13	TRBV27	TRBJ1-2	.	CASSLYAGRGYTF	TGTGCCAGCAGTTTATATGCAGGGAGAGGCTACACCTTC
.	14	TRBV20-1	TRBJ1-1	.	CSASNVKRNTEAFF	TGCAGTGCTAGTAACGTAAAGAGAAACACTGAAGCTTTCTTT
TRBD1	16	TRBV11-2	TRBJ2-1	.	CASSLWRPGQGNEQFF	TGTGCCAGCAGCTTATGGAGACCGGGACAGGGGAATGAGCAGTTCTTC
.	12	TRBV28	TRBJ1-2	.	CASSLTPHGYTF	TGTGCCAGCAGTCTCACCCCCCATGGCTACACCTTC
TRBD1	15	TRBV5-4	TRBJ1-1	.	CASSADRARDTEAFF	TGTGCCAGCAGCGCGGACAGGGCGAGAGACACTGAAGCTTTCTTT
TRBD1	15	TRBV10-3	TRBJ1-1	few	CAISDGQADPAEAFF	TGTGCCATCAGTGATGGACAGGCCGACCCGGCTGAAGCTTTCTTT
.	16	TRBV7-6	TRBJ1-2	.	CASSSAQGPANYGYTF	TGTGCCAGCAGCTCCGCCCAGGGCCCAGCTAACTATGGCTACACCTTC
.	14	TRBV12-3/TRBV12-4	TRBJ2-5	.	CASSSTRYQETQYF	TGTGCCAGCAGTTCTACTAGATACCAAGAGACCCAGTACTTC
.	10	TRBV20-1	TRBJ2-2	.	CSAQRGELFF	TGCAGTGCCCAGCGAGGGGAGCTGTTTTTT
.	12	TRBV30	TRBJ1-2	few	CAWSALGPANTF	TGTGCCTGGAGTGCCCTGGGGCCAGCGAACACCTTC
TRBD2	17	TRBV11-2	TRBJ2-2	.	CASSLSARAGVVGELFF	TGTGCCAGCAGCTTATCCGCACGAGCGGGAGTGGTCGGGGAGCTGTTTTTT
TRBD1	15	TRBV7-8	TRBJ2-7	.	CASSPTGQGSYEQYF	TGTGCCAGCAGTCCCACCGGACAGGGGTCCTACGAGCAGTACTTC
TRBD1	15	TRBV7-9	TRBJ1-1	.	CASTPRDRGDTEAFF	TGTGCCAGCACCCCAAGGGACAGGGGGGACACTGAAGCTTTCTTT
.	13	TRBV11-2	TRBJ1-2	.	CASSIVGDTGYTF	TGTGCCAGCAGTATCGTGGGGGATACAGGCTACACCTTC
TRBD1	13	TRBV27	TRBJ1-1	.	CASSPPGQGAAFF	TGTGCCAGCAGTCCCCCGGGACAGGGGGCGGCTTTCTTT
.	17	TRBV11-2	TRBJ2-2	.	CARSTRPGASNTGELFF	TGTGCCAGAAGCACACGCCCCGGGGCCTCGAACACCGGTGAGCTGTTTTTT
.	16	TRBV7-8	TRBJ1-1	.	CASSLVGGGVRTEAFF	TGTGCCAGCAGCCTAGTGGGGGGGGGGGTTAGGACTGAAGCTTTCTTT
.	16	TRBV6-8	TRBJ2-7	.	CASSYSAVITTYEQYF	TGTGCCAGCAGTTACTCGGCGGTGATAACTACCTACGAGCAGTACTTC
.	14	TRBV12-3/TRBV12-4	TRBJ1-1	.	CASSSSAGLDEAFF	TGTGCCAGCAGTTCCTCAGCCGGACTAGACGAAGCTTTCTTT
.	14	TRBV7-6	TRBJ1-1	few	CASSPGTTNTEAFF	TGTGCCAGCAGTCCCGGGACAACGAACACTGAAGCTTTCTTT
TRBD1	17	TRBV6-5	TRBJ2-1	.	CASSFLTGEPPYNKQFF	TGTGCCAGCAGTTTCCTAACAGGGGAGCCCCCCTACAATAAGCAGTTCTTC
.	15	TRBV7-6	TRBJ2-1	few	CASSEQISSYNEQFF	TGTGCCAGCAGTGAACAGATTAGCTCCTACAATGAGCAGTTCTTC
.	12	TRBV5-4	TRBJ2-1	.	CASSRKYNEQFF	TGTGCCAGCAGCAGAAAGTACAATGAGCAGTTCTTC
TRBD2	14	TRBV7-2	TRBJ2-7	.	CASIRSGKPYEQYF	TGTGCCAGCATCAGAAGCGGGAAACCCTACGAGCAGTACTTC
.	15	TRBV19	TRBJ2-1	.	CASSIILGSYNEQFF	TGTGCCAGTAGTATTATCTTGGGGTCCTACAATGAGCAGTTCTTC
TRBD2	19	TRBV7-2	TRBJ2-5	.	CASSLRGSSGRPEGETTYF	TGTGCCAGCAGCTTAAGAGGATCTAGCGGGAGACCCGAAGGGGAGACCACGTACTTC
TRBD2	16	TRBV9	TRBJ2-3	.	CASSVDGGGATDTQYF	TGTGCCAGCAGCGTAGATGGCGGGGGGGCAACTGATACGCAGTATTTT
TRBD2	14	TRBV29-1	TRBJ2-1	.	CSVWGSGRHNEQFF	TGCAGCGTTTGGGGCAGCGGGAGGCACAATGAGCAGTTCTTC
.	14	TRBV27	TRBJ2-1	few	CASKGASSYNEQFF	TGTGCCAGTAAAGGGGCTTCCTCCTACAATGAGCAGTTCTTC
.	15	TRBV4-1	TRBJ2-7	.	CASSQVVGMSYEQNF	TGCGCCAGCAGCCAAGTGGTAGGAATGAGTTACGAGCAGAACTTC
.	16	TRBV4-1	TRBJ2-7	.	CASSQDLVPGRYEQYF	TGCGCCAGCAGCCAAGATCTGGTCCCAGGGAGATACGAGCAGTACTTC
.	16	TRBV7-9	TRBJ1-6	few	CASSLVWTDGGSPLHF	TGTGCCAGCAGCTTAGTTTGGACAGACGGAGGGTCACCCCTCCACTTT
.	14	TRBV27	TRBJ2-7	.	CASSLGAEPYEQYF	TGTGCCAGCAGTTTAGGCGCGGAACCCTACGAGCAGTACTTC
.	12	TRBV15	TRBJ2-5	.	CATSKGRETQYF	TGTGCCACCAGCAAGGGTCGGGAGACCCAGTACTTC
TRBD2	13	TRBV7-6	TRBJ2-1	few	CASSSGERYEQFF	TGTGCCAGCAGTAGCGGGGAAAGGTATGAGCAGTTCTTC
TRBD1	14	TRBV6-6	TRBJ1-6	.	CASSAGGVNSPLHF	TGTGCCAGCAGTGCAGGGGGCGTGAATTCACCCCTCCACTTT
TRBD1	15	TRBV19	TRBJ2-2	.	CASSPGQVDTGELFF	TGTGCCAGTAGTCCGGGACAGGTTGACACCGGGGAGCTGTTTTTT
.	14	TRBV25-1	TRBJ1-1	few	CASSELGGDTEAFF	TGTGCCAGCAGTGAACTAGGGGGGGACACTGAAGCTTTCTTT
TRBD2	15	TRBV6-1	TRBJ2-3	.	CARSEAGGMGDTQYF	TGTGCCAGAAGTGAAGCGGGGGGCATGGGGGATACGCAGTATTTT
.	12	TRBV29-1	TRBJ1-1	.	CSVGRMNTEAFF	TGCAGCGTTGGACGGATGAACACTGAAGCTTTCTTT
.	12	TRBV7-6	TRBJ2-7	.	CASRRGDYEQYF	TGTGCCAGCCGGCGTGGGGACTACGAGCAGTACTTC
.	14	TRBV7-9	TRBJ1-1	.	CASSLGLENTEAFF	TGTGCCAGCAGCTTAGGTCTCGAGAACACTGAAGCTTTCTTT
.	16	TRBV27	TRBJ1-1	.	CASSLAPDSRNTEAFF	TGTGCCAGCAGTTTAGCCCCGGACAGCCGGAACACTGAAGCTTTCTTT
.	16	TRBV7-6	TRBJ1-4	.	CASSPPSFGTNEKLFF	TGTGCCAGCAGCCCCCCCTCCTTCGGTACTAATGAAAAACTGTTTTTT
TRBD1	14	TRBV27	TRBJ1-3	.	CASSPRDRGNTIYF	TGTGCCAGCAGTCCCCGGGACAGGGGGAACACCATATATTTT
.	12	TRBV29-1	TRBJ2-7	.	CSVEGRHYEQYF	TGCAGCGTTGAAGGGCGGCACTACGAGCAGTACTTC
.	15	TRBV3-1	TRBJ1-5	many	CASSLYAGGNQPQHF	TGTGCCAGCAGCCTCTACGCCGGGGGAAATCAGCCCCAGCATTTT
.	12	TRBV7-4	TRBJ2-1	few	CASRPLRDEQFF	TGTGCCAGCAGACCTTTAAGGGATGAGCAGTTCTTC
.	15	TRBV19	TRBJ2-4	.	CASTAGGNGKNIQYF	TGTGCCAGTACCGCAGGGGGGAATGGCAAAAACATTCAGTACTTC